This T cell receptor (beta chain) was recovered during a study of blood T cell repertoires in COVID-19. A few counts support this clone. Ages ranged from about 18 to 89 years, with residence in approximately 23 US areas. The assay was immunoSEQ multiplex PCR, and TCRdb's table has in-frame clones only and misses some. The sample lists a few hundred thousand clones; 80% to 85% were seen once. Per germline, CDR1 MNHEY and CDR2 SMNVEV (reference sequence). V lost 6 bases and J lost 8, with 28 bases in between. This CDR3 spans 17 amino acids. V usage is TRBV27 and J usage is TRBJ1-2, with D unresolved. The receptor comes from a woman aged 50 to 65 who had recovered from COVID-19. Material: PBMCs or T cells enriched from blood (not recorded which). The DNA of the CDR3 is TGTGCCAGCAGCCCGATGACACCCCTCATGAGTCTACCGGGCTACACCTTC. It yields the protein CASSPMTPLMSLPGYTF.